Below are 3 T cell receptor beta chains sequenced from a single sample in a study of immune cell composition in non-small cell lung cancer. Some clones are missing from TCRdb's copy, which holds only in-frame ones; the method was immunoSEQ multiplex PCR. There are around 16,000 clones in the sample; about three quarters occur only once, and 9.8% lies in the top ten. Normal lung was taken at the farthest possible site, at least 3 cm from tumour. The sample also formed part of further work on CD4 T cells in lung cancer.

The material sequenced was non-adjacent lung tissue. The receptors were sampled from a human donor with non-small cell lung cancer.

This rearrangement joins TRBV29-1 to TRBJ1-4; D is unresolved. The CDR3 is 11 amino acids. V was pared by 7 bases and J by 8 bases, with 11 bases between. Germline-derived CDR1 and CDR2 are SQVTM and ANQGSEA. CDR3 in amino acids: CSAEGGEKLFF. In DNA, the CDR3 is TGCAGCGCCGAAGGTGGGGAAAAACTGTTTTTT.

The chain employs TRBV19 and TRBJ1-5; D is uncertain. The CDR3 sequence is 12 residues long. V was cut by 4 bases and J by 1 base, with 2 bases left in between. Germline loops: CDR1 LNHDA, CDR2 SQIVND (reference sequence). The CDR3 loop reads CASSRSNQPQHF. CDR3 DNA: TGTGCCAGTAGTAGAAGCAATCAGCCCCAGCATTTT. Complete variable domain (other parts from reference TRBV19 and TRBJ1-5): DGGITQSPKYLFRKEGQNVTLSCEQNLNHDAMYWYRQDPGQGLRLIYYSQIVNDFQKGDIAEGYSVSREKKESFPLTVTSAQKNPTAFYLCASSRSNQPQHFGDGTRLSIL.

The V and J genes are TRBV15 and TRBJ1-2, with D perhaps matching TRBD1 (6 bases). Germline CDR1 LNHNV, CDR2 YYDKDF (reference sequence). With 3 bases removed from V and 4 bases from J, the gap between germline ends came to 18 bases. This CDR3 contains 16 residues. CDR3 DNA: TGTGCCACCAGCAGTAAGGGGGGGGGCGGTGGCTATGGCTACACCTTC. Protein product: CATSSKGGGGGYGYTF. The whole variable domain, remainder taken from reference TRBV15 and TRBJ1-2, is DAMVIQNPRYQVTQFGKPVTLSCSQTLNHNVMYWYQQKSSQAPKLLFHYYDKDFNNEADTPDNFQSRRPNTSFCFLDIRSPGLGDTAMYLCATSSKGGGGGYGYTFGSGTRLTVV.